The subject of this entry is one TCR beta chain. This sample was included in a study of blood T cell repertoires in COVID-19. Per the study methods: From reference gene primer amplification, estimates of nucleated cell counts were derived. Only in-frame clones appear in the TCRdb table, and some are missing; sequencing was by immunoSEQ multiplex PCR. That table is the source of V, J and clone size, and D and trimming were worked out from the DNA. The table includes about 160,000 clones, around four fifths detected once. Categorization into cohorts depended on clinical history that participants reported. Germline CDR1 SGDLS, CDR2 YYNGEE. Trimming took 0 bases from V and 7 from J, leaving 16 bases between them. The CDR3 loop spans 15 amino acids.

The sample was PBMCs or T cells enriched from blood (not recorded which). The receptor was isolated from a woman aged 45-65 years in a cohort exposed to, infected with or recovered from COVID-19 (not recorded which). The genes are TRBV9 and TRBJ1-2; D may be TRBD1 (5 bases). Here the CDR3 reads CASSVDTFGQGGYTF. CDR3 coding DNA: TGTGCCAGCAGCGTAGACACTTTCGGACAAGGTGGCTACACCTTC. The variable domain in full, with the rest retrieved from reference TRBV9 and TRBJ1-2, is DSGVTQTPKHLITATGQRVTLRCSPRSGDLSVYWYQQSLDQGLQFLIQYYNGEERAKGNILERFSAQQFPDLHSELNLSSLELGDSALYFCASSVDTFGQGGYTFGSGTRLTVV.